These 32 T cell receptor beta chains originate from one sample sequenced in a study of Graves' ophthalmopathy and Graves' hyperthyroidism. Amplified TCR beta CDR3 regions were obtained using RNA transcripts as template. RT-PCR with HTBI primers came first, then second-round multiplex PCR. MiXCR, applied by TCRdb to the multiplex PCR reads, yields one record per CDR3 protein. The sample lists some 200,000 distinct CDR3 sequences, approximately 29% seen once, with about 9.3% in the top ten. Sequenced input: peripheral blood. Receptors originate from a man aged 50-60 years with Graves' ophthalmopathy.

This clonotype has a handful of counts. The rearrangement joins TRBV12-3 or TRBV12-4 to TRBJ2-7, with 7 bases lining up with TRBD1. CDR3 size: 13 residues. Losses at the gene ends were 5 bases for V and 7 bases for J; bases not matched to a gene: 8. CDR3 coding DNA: TGTGCCAGCAGTCGGGACAGCACTATTGAGCAGTACTTC. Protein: CASSRDSTIEQYF.

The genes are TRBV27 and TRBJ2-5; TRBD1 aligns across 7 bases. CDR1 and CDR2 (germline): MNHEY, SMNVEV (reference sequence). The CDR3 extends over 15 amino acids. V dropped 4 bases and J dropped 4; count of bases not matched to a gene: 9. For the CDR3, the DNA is TGTGCCAGCAGTTGGTCTCCAGGGGGTATAGAGACCCAGTACTTC. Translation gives CASSWSPGGIETQYF.

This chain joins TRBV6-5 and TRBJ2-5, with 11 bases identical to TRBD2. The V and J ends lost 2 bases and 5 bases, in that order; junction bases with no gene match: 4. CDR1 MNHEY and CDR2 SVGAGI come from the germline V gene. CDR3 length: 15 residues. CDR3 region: CASSYTSGSWETQYF. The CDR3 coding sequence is TGTGCCAGCAGTTACACTAGCGGGAGTTGGGAGACCCAGTACTTC.

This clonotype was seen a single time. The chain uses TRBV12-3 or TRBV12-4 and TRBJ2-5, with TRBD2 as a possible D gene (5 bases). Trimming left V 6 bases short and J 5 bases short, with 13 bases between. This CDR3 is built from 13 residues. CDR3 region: CASSPTRKETQYF. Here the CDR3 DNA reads TGTGCCAGCAGCCCTACTAGGAAGGAGACCCAGTACTTC.

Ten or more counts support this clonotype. The DNA for the CDR3 is TGCAGCGGCGTCCTGATGGGAGAATCCGGGGAGCTGTTTTTT. Amino acid sequence: CSGVLMGESGELFF. The gene calls are TRBV29-1 and TRBJ2-2; a possible D gene is TRBD2 (5 bases). CDR3 length equals 14 residues. V lost 7 bases and J lost 6, with 18 bases in between. Germline V gene sequence: CDR1 SQVTM, CDR2 ANQGSEA.

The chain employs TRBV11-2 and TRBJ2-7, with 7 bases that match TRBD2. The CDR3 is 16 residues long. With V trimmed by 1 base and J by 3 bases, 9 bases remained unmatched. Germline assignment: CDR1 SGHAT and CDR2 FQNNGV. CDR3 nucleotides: TGTGCCAGCAGCTTAGGGGGGACTATTGTAGACTACGAGCAGTACTTC. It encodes CASSLGGTIVDYEQYF.

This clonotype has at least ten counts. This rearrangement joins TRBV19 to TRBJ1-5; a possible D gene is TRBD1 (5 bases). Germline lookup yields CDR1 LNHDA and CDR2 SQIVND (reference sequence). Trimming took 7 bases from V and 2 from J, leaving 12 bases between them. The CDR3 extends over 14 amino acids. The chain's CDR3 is CASKSQGGNQPQHF. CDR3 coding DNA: TGTGCCAGTAAGTCTCAGGGAGGCAATCAGCCCCAGCATTTT.

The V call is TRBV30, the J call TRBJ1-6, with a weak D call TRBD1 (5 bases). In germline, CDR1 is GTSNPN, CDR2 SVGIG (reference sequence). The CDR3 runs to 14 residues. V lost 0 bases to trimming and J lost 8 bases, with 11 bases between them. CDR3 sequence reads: CAWSVLDTDSPLHF. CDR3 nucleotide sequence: TGTGCCTGGAGTGTACTGGACACCGATTCACCCCTCCACTTT.

This CDR3 is CASSPRTAETQYF. Here the CDR3 DNA reads TGTGCCAGCTCTCCCCGGACAGCGGAGACCCAGTACTTC. The rearrangement links TRBV18 to TRBJ2-5, with a tentative D call TRBD1 (6 bases). This CDR3 is built from 13 residues. With 6 bases removed from V and 5 bases from J, the gap between germline ends came to 13 bases. CDR1 KGHSH and CDR2 LQKENI come from the germline V gene.

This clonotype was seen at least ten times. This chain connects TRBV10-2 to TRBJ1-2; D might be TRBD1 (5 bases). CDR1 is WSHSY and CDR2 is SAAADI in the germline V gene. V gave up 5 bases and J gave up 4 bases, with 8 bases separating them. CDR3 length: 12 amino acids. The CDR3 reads CASSRDAYGYTF. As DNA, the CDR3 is TGCGCCAGCAGTCGGGACGCCTATGGCTACACCTTC.

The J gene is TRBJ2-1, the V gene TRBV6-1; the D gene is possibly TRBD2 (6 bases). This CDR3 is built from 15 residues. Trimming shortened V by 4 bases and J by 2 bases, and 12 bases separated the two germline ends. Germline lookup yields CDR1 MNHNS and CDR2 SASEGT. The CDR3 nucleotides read TGTGCCAGCAGTGTGACTAGTTCTCCCTACAATGAGCAGTTCTTC. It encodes CASSVTSSPYNEQFF.

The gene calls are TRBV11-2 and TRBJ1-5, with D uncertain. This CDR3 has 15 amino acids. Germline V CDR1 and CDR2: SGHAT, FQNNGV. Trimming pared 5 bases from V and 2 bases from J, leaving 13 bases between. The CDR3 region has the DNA TGTGCCAGCAGCGGCGGAGCGGCGGGCAATCAGCCCCAGCATTTT. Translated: CASSGGAAGNQPQHF. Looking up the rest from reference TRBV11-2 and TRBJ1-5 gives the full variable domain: EAGVAQSPRYKIIEKRQSVAFWCNPISGHATLYWYQQILGQGPKLLIQFQNNGVVDDSQLPKDRFSAERLKGVDSTLKIQPAKLEDSAVYLCASSGGAAGNQPQHFGDGTRLSIL.

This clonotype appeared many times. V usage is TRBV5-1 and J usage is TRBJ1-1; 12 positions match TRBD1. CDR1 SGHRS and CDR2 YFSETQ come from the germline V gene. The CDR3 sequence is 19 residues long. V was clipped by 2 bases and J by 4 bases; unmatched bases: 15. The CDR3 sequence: CASSFPIGGTGGVSTEAFF. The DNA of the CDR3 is TGCGCCAGCAGCTTCCCGATCGGTGGGACAGGGGGCGTGAGCACTGAAGCTTTCTTT.

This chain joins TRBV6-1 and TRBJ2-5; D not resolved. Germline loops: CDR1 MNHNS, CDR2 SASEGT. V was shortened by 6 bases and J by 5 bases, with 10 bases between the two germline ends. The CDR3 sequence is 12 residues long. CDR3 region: CASRETGETQYF. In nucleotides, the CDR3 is TGTGCCAGCAGAGAAACTGGGGAGACCCAGTACTTC.

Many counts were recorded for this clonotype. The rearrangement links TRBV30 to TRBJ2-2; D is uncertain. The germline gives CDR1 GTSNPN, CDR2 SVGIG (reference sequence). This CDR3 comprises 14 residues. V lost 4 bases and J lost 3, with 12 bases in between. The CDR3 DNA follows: TGTGCCTGGAAGGACGGGCCCGACACCGGGGAGCTGTTTTTT. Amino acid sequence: CAWKDGPDTGELFF.

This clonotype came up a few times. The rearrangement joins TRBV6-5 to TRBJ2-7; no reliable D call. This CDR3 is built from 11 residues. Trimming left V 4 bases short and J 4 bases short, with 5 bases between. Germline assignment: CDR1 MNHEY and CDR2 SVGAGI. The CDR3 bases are TGTGCCAGCAGTTGGGCTTACGAGCAGTACTTC. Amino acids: CASSWAYEQYF.

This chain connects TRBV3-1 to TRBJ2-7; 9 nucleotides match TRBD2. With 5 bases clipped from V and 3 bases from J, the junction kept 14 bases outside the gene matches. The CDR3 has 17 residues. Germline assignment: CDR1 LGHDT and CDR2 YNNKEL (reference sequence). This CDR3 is CASSGGVSGSLNYEQYF. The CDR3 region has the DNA TGTGCCAGCAGCGGGGGGGTTAGCGGGAGCCTAAACTACGAGCAGTACTTC.

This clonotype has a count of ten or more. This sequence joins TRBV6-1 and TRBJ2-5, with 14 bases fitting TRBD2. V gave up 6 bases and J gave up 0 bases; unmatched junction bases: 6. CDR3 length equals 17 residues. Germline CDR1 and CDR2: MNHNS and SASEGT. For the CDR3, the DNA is TGTGCCAGCAGACAAAGGACTAGCGGGAGGTACCAAGAGACCCAGTACTTC. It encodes CASRQRTSGRYQETQYF.

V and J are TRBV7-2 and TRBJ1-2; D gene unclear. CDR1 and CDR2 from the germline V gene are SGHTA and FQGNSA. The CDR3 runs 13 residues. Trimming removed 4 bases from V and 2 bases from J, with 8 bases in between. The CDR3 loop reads CASSSFLNYGYTF. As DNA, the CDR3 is TGTGCCAGCAGCTCATTCCTAAACTATGGCTACACCTTC.

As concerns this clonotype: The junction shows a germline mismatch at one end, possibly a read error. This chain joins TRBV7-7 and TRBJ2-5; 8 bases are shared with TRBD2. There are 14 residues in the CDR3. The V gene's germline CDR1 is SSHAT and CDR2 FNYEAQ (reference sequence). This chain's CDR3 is CASSFGGAKETQYF. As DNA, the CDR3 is TGTGCTAGCAGCTTCGGGGGGGCGAAAGAGACCCAGTACTTC.

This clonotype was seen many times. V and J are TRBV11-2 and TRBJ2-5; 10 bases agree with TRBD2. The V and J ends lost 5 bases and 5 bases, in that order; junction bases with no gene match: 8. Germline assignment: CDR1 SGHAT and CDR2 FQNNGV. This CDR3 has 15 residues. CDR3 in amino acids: CASSLSGRDAETQYF. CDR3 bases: TGTGCCAGCAGCCTCAGCGGGAGGGATGCTGAGACCCAGTACTTC.

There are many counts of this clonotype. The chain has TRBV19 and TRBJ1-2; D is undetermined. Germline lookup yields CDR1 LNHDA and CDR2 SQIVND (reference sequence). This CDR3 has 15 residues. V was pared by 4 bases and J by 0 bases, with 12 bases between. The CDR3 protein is CASSNPSRTNYGYTF. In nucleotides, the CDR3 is TGTGCCAGTAGTAACCCTTCGCGTACTAACTATGGCTACACCTTC.

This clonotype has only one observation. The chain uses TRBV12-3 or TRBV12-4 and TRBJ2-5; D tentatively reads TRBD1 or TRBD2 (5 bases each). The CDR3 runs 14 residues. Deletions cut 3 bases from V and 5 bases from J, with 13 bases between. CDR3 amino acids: CASSLPGPRETQYF. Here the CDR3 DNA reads TGTGCCAGCAGTTTGCCGGGGCCTCGGGAGACCCAGTACTTC.

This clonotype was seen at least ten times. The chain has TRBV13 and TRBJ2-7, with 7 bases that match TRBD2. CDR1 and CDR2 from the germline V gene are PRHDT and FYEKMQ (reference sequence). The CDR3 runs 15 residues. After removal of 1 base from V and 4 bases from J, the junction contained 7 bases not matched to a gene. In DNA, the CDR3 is TGTGCCAGCAGCTTAGATGCGGGAGCAGAGTACGAGCAGTACTTC. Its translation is CASSLDAGAEYEQYF.

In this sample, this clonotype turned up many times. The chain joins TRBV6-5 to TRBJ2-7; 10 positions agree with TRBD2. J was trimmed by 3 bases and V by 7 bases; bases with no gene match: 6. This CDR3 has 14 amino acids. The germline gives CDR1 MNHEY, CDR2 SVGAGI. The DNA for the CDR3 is TGTGCCAGCACCCGGACTAGCGGAGTCTACGAGCAGTACTTC. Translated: CASTRTSGVYEQYF.

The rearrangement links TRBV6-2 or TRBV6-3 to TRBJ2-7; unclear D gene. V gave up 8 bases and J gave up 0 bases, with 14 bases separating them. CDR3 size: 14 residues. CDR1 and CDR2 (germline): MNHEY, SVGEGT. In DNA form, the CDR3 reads TGTGCCAGCCACAACCCGGGCAACTCCTACGAGCAGTACTTC. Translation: CASHNPGNSYEQYF.

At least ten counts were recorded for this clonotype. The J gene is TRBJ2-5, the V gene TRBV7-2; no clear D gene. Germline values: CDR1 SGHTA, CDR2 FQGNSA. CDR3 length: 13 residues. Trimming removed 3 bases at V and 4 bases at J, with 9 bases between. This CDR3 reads CASSFGSPETQYF. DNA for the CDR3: TGTGCCAGCAGCTTTGGGTCTCCAGAGACCCAGTACTTC.

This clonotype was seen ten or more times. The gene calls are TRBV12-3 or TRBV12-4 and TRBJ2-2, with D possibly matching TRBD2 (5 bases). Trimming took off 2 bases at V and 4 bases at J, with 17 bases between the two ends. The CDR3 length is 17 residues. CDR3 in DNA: TGTGCCAGCAGTTTACCGACGGATAGCGAGGGCACCGGGGAGCTGTTTTTT. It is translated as CASSLPTDSEGTGELFF.

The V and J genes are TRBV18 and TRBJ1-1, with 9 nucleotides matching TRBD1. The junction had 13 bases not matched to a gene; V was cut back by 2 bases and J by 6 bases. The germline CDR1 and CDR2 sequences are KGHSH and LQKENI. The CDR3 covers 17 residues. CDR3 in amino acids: CASSPTATGGRRSEAFF. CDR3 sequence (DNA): TGTGCCAGCTCACCAACGGCGACAGGGGGTAGGAGATCTGAAGCTTTCTTT.

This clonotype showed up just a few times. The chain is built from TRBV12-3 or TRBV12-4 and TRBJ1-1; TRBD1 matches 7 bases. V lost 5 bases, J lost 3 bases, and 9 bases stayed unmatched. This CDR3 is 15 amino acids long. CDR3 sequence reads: CASSRRGGHYTEAFF. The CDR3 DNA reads TGTGCCAGCAGTCGAAGAGGGGGCCACTACACTGAAGCTTTCTTT.

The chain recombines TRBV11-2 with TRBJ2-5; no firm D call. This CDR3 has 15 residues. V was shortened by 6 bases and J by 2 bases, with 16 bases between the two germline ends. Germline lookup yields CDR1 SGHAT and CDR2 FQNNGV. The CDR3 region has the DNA TGTGCCAGCAGTCCCTCCCCCGGGTCACAAGAGACCCAGTACTTC. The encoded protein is CASSPSPGSQETQYF.

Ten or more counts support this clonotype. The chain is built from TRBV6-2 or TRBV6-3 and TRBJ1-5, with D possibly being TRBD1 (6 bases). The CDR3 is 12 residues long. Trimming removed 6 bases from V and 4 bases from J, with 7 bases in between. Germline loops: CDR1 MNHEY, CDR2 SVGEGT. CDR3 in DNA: TGTGCCAGCAGGGACAGTAATCAGCCCCAGCATTTT. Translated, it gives CASRDSNQPQHF.